The T cell receptor beta chain under discussion was sequenced for a study of memory CD4+ T cells and cytomegalovirus serostatus. The overall study: Healthy Belgian adult donors included about nine CMV-positive and some 24 CMV-negative people.

This clone was seen only a few times. Its antigen remains unidentified. Under the authors' procedure: After removing out-of-frame reads, over 2 million distinct TCRbeta sequences remained. Sequencing was performed with immunoSEQ multiplex PCR; in TCRdb, only in-frame clones are kept and a portion is missing. The V and J calls and clone size come from that table; D and trimming were worked out from the DNA. The sample has about 96,000 clones; about 80% are singletons. Study-wide results and caveats: Median bootstrapped AUC for CMV status was approximately 0.96 originally, about 0.9 US-trained.

Single viable CD3+CD4+CD8-CD45RO+ cells were sorted as the memory CD4+ T cells. After thawing, CD4+ T cells were positively selected. The CDR3 consists of 13 residues. Trimming cost V 1 base and J 2 bases, with 5 bases left between them. In germline, CDR1 is SGHVS, CDR2 FQNEAQ. This sequence joins TRBV7-8 and TRBJ1-2; D ambiguous. This TCR derives from an adult in good health and CMV-seropositive. The material sequenced was memory CD4+ T cells from blood. CDR3 sequence reads: CASSLDGNYGYTF. DNA for the CDR3: TGTGCCAGCAGCTTAGACGGCAACTATGGCTACACCTTC.